A single TCR beta chain is shown here with its context. The thymus was resected at corrective cardiac surgery. The donor group consisted of healthy Finnish infants who were having corrective surgery for congenital heart defects. The record originates from a study of human thymus T cells. The V and J ends lost 3 bases and 1 base, in that order; junction bases with no gene match: 11. The CDR3 consists of 19 residues. Per the germline V gene, CDR1 is KGHSH and CDR2 is LQKENI. Profiling relied on immunoSEQ multiplex PCR, and the TCRdb table lists in-frame clones only, not all of them. The repertoire consists of about 78,000 clones, with approximately 97% occurring once and the leading ten covering 0.025% to 0.04%.

This chain joins TRBV18 and TRBJ2-3, with 12 bases matching TRBD2. The sequenced material came from thymus tissue. The TCR sequence derives from a boy in the first two years of life with a congenital heart defect but otherwise immunologically healthy. The CDR3 bases are TGTGCCAGCTCACCCCGGACTAGCGGGATGGAGAAACGCACAGATACGCAGTATTTT. This gives the protein CASSPRTSGMEKRTDTQYF. The entire variable domain, with the rest obtained from reference TRBV18 and TRBJ2-3, is as follows: NAGVMQNPRHLVRRRGQEARLRCSPMKGHSHVYWYRQLPEEGLKFMVYLQKENIIDESGMPKERFSAEFPKEGPSILRIQQVVRGDSAAYFCASSPRTSGMEKRTDTQYFGPGTRLTVL.